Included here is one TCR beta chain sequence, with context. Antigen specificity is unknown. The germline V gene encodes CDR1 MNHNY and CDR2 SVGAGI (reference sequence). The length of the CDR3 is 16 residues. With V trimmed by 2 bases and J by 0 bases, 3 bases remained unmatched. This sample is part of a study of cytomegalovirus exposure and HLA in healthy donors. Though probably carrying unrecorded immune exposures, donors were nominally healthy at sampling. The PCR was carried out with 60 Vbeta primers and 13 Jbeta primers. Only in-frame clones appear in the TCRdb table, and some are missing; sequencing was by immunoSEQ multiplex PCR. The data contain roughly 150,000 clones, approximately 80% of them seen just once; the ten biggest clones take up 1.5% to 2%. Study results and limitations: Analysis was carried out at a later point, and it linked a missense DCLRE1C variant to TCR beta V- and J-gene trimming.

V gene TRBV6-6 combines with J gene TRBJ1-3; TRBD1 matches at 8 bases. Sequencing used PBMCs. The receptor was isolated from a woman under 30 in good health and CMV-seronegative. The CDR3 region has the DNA TGTGCCAGCAGTTACGGAACAGGGGGCTCTGGAAACACCATATATTTT. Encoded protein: CASSYGTGGSGNTIYF.